Described below is a single T cell receptor (beta chain) sequence and its context. This sample stems from a study of blood T cell repertoires in COVID-19. Study-wide background: Italy, Spain and the United States were the sources of the convalescent and acute COVID-19 samples. PBMCs, B-cell-depleted T cells, or T cells provided the cDNA or gDNA that made up the material.

Per the original methods: Amplifying reference gene primers gave estimates of nucleated cell counts. Data came from immunoSEQ multiplex PCR; TCRdb stores just in-frame clones and leaves some out. For V, J and clone size, that table is used; D and trimming come from the DNA. The data show around 94,000 clones, with roughly 84% seen just once and around 4.5% held by the top ten. V was shortened by 2 bases and J by 2 bases, with 5 bases between the two germline ends. The CDR3 consists of 14 residues. Germline V gene data show CDR1 as SGHDT and CDR2 as YYEEEE. The chain recombines TRBV5-6 with TRBJ2-6; D is ambiguous. Sequencing used peripheral blood. The TCR sequence derives from a human donor in a cohort sampled during active COVID-19. The CDR3 coding sequence is TGTGCCAGCAGCTTTCAGGCTGGGGCCAACGTCCTGACTTTC. Translated: CASSFQAGANVLTF.